What follows are 32 T cell receptor beta chains derived from one specimen sequenced in a study of T cells in Graves' hyperthyroidism and ophthalmopathy. RNA transcripts served as the template for amplifying TCR beta CDR3 regions. Carried out on the TCR CDR3, a first-round RT-PCR used the HTBI primer set. MiXCR was run by TCRdb on the multiplex PCR reads, yielding one entry per CDR3 protein. The sample includes approximately 330,000 distinct CDR3 sequences, 18% of them seen just once. Source material: blood. The receptors derive from a woman aged 50 to 65 with Graves' hyperthyroidism.

This clonotype came up a few times. The rearrangement links TRBV12-3 or TRBV12-4 to TRBJ2-3, with D unclear. CDR3 length: 14 amino acids. The V gene lost 3 bases and the J gene lost 4 bases, with 11 bases spanning the gap. The CDR3 is CASSFRQAPDTQYF. For the CDR3, the DNA is TGTGCCAGCAGTTTTCGTCAGGCCCCAGATACGCAGTATTTT.

The chain carries TRBV4-1 and TRBJ2-3; tentatively, D is TRBD1 or TRBD2 (5 bases each). V was pared by 4 bases and J by 3 bases, with 14 bases between. The CDR3 spans 15 residues. Germline values: CDR1 MGHRA, CDR2 YSYEKL. The CDR3 DNA reads TGCGCCAGCAGCCGGGGAGAGGGACGTACAGATACGCAGTATTTT. It codes for CASSRGEGRTDTQYF.

This clonotype has only a few counts. This rearrangement joins TRBV19 to TRBJ2-2; weak D call: TRBD2 (5 bases). The germline CDR1 and CDR2 sequences are LNHDA and SQIVND (reference sequence). V gave up 10 bases and J gave up 4 bases, with 16 bases separating them. This CDR3 has 14 residues. CDR3 coding DNA: TGTGCCACCTTCGACCCAGAGGGCACCGGGGAGCTGTTTTTT. It yields the protein CATFDPEGTGELFF. The entire variable domain, with the rest obtained from reference TRBV19 and TRBJ2-2, is as follows: DGGITQSPKYLFRKEGQNVTLSCEQNLNHDAMYWYRQDPGQGLRLIYYSQIVNDFQKGDIAEGYSVSREKKESFPLTVTSAQKNPTAFYLCATFDPEGTGELFFGEGSRLTVL.

This clonotype was picked up a small number of times. V gene TRBV7-9 combines with J gene TRBJ2-7, with D perhaps TRBD2 (5 bases). V was pared by 5 bases and J by 1 base, with 9 bases between. The length of the CDR3 is 13 residues. Germline V gene sequence: CDR1 SEHNR, CDR2 FQNEAQ (reference sequence). The CDR3 coding sequence is TGTGCCAGCAGCCCGGACTGGTCCTACGAGCAGTACTTC. It specifies CASSPDWSYEQYF.

The rearrangement links TRBV9 to TRBJ2-3, with D tentatively TRBD1 (6 bases). Germline V lookup: CDR1 SGDLS, CDR2 YYNGEE. The V end was cut by 0 bases, the J end by 5 bases, with 13 bases between. This CDR3 is 15 amino acids long. The DNA of the CDR3 is TGTGCCAGCAGCGTAGGAGGGGGTGGTGGAGATACGCAGTATTTT. Its protein is CASSVGGGGGDTQYF.

The J gene is TRBJ1-2, the V gene TRBV30, with unresolved D. Germline V CDR1 and CDR2: GTSNPN, SVGIG (reference sequence). This CDR3 has 13 residues. The ends were cut back, 0 bases at V and 4 bases at J, with 9 bases in the middle. CDR3 sequence (DNA): TGTGCCTGGAGTGTACAGATCGGCTATGGCTACACCTTC. Protein: CAWSVQIGYGYTF.

This clonotype has just a few counts. This chain connects TRBV29-1 to TRBJ1-1; D may be TRBD1 (5 bases). The CDR3 has 13 residues. CDR1 and CDR2 from the germline V gene are SQVTM and ANQGSEA. With 4 bases removed from V and 1 base from J, the gap between germline ends came to 10 bases. Here the CDR3 DNA reads TGCAGCGTTGTCTCTCAGGGGAACACTGAAGCTTTCTTT. Protein sequence: CSVVSQGNTEAFF.

This clonotype was seen at least ten times. CDR3 residues: CASSPPGGGLLDTQYF. In nucleotides, the CDR3 is TGTGCCAGCTCACCCCCAGGAGGGGGACTCCTGGATACGCAGTATTTT. The V call is TRBV18, the J call TRBJ2-3; possibly TRBD1 or TRBD2 for D (6 bases each). Trimming pared 3 bases from V and 6 bases from J, leaving 19 bases between. This CDR3 is built from 16 residues. The germline gives CDR1 KGHSH, CDR2 LQKENI.

This clonotype was seen at least ten times. The V and J genes are TRBV11-2 and TRBJ2-3; D is unclear. This CDR3 has 14 amino acids. Trimming took 7 bases from V and 2 from J, leaving 13 bases between them. The germline gives CDR1 SGHAT, CDR2 FQNNGV. In DNA, the CDR3 is TGTGCCAGCATCTCCCAAGGCGTCACAGATACGCAGTATTTT. Its translation is CASISQGVTDTQYF.

The rearrangement joins TRBV9 to TRBJ2-7, with 11 bases identical to TRBD2. V trimming: 2 bases; J trimming: 3 bases; junction bases outside the gene matches: 13. CDR1 SGDLS and CDR2 YYNGEE come from the germline V gene. CDR3 length: 18 residues. The CDR3 nucleotides read TGTGCCAGCAGCGTCGCCCCGGCGACTAGCGGGACATACTACGAGCAGTACTTC. It codes for CASSVAPATSGTYYEQYF.

This clonotype was counted at least ten times. V usage is TRBV7-9 and J usage is TRBJ2-5; unclear D gene. The germline V and J ends were trimmed by 2 bases and 7 bases, with 8 bases remaining between them. The length of the CDR3 is 12 residues. Germline values: CDR1 SEHNR, CDR2 FQNEAQ (reference sequence). The CDR3 nucleotides read TGTGCCAGCAGCTTATTACGTGGGACCCAGTACTTC. Translated, it gives CASSLLRGTQYF.

The gene calls are TRBV12-3 or TRBV12-4 and TRBJ2-3; 10 bases align to TRBD2. Trimming at V came to 5 bases and at J to 7 bases, leaving 12 bases not matched to a gene. The CDR3 has 16 amino acids. CDR3 protein: CASSPSERGGSNTQYF. CDR3 coding DNA: TGTGCCAGCAGTCCAAGCGAGCGGGGGGGCTCCAATACGCAGTATTTT.

The rearrangement uses TRBV7-9 and TRBJ1-2; 7 nucleotides agree with TRBD1. V shed 8 bases and J 7 bases; nucleotides not matched to a gene: 7. In germline, CDR1 is SEHNR, CDR2 FQNEAQ (reference sequence). The CDR3 has 12 amino acids. CDR3 nucleotide sequence: TGTGCCAGCGGTCAGGGGGAGGGTGGCTACACCTTC. Amino acid sequence: CASGQGEGGYTF.

The rearrangement joins TRBV6-2 or TRBV6-3 to TRBJ2-1; TRBD1 matches at 10 bases. V shed 2 bases, J shed 8 bases, and the junction held 6 bases outside the gene matches. Germline-derived CDR1 and CDR2 are MNHEY and SVGEGT. The CDR3 runs to 15 residues. The DNA of the CDR3 is TGTGCCAGCAGTTACAACGGGACAGGGGTTTATGAGCAGTTCTTC. Protein product: CASSYNGTGVYEQFF.

At least ten counts were recorded for this clonotype. Written as DNA, the CDR3 is TGTGCCAGCAGTTTGGGGACAGGGGGGACTGAAGCTTTCTTT. Translated, it gives CASSLGTGGTEAFF. The chain combines TRBV12-3 or TRBV12-4 with TRBJ1-1, with 11 bases lining up with TRBD1. V dropped 3 bases and J dropped 5; count of bases not matched to a gene: 2. The CDR3 is made up of 14 amino acids.

This clonotype came up many times. The chain joins TRBV2 to TRBJ2-7, with 8 bases that match TRBD2. V was clipped by 8 bases and J by 2 bases; unmatched bases: 8. This CDR3 is 14 amino acids long. Germline assignment: CDR1 SNHLY and CDR2 FYNNEI. The CDR3 loop reads CASHGAGDPYEQYV. The CDR3 coding sequence is TGTGCCAGCCACGGAGCGGGGGACCCCTACGAGCAGTACGTC.

This CDR3 reads CSVYRGSGYGYTF. Written as DNA, the CDR3 is TGCAGCGTTTACAGGGGATCTGGGTATGGCTACACCTTC. V usage is TRBV29-1 and J usage is TRBJ1-2; TRBD1 agrees at 7 bases. The CDR3 is 13 residues long. CDR1 and CDR2 from the germline V gene are SQVTM and ANQGSEA. Trimming removed 5 bases from V and 5 bases from J; junction bases left unmatched: 8.

This clonotype has more than one count but fewer than ten. The V call is TRBV28, the J call TRBJ1-5; 9 bases line up with TRBD1. The V gene end was trimmed by 5 bases and the J gene end by 9 bases; junction bases not matched to a gene: 14. This CDR3 is 16 amino acids long. Germline CDR1 reads MDHEN; CDR2 reads SYDVKM. In DNA form, the CDR3 reads TGTGCCAGCAGTCCAGGAACAGGGGGCGTTCGGGGGCCCCAGCATTTT. Translated, it gives CASSPGTGGVRGPQHF.

This clonotype was detected a few times. This chain links TRBV20-1 with TRBJ2-3; no clear D. The germline CDR1 and CDR2 sequences are DFQATT and SNEGSKA (reference sequence). CDR3 length: 16 amino acids. V gave up 0 bases and J gave up 0 bases, with 13 bases separating them. CDR3 sequence (DNA): TGCAGTGCTAGAGATCCGGCGGCTAAAAGCACAGATACGCAGTATTTT. This translates into CSARDPAAKSTDTQYF.

The rearrangement joins TRBV6-4 to TRBJ1-1, with TRBD1 as a possible D gene (6 bases). This CDR3 has 13 amino acids. V was trimmed by 4 bases and J by 2 bases, leaving 8 bases between them. Per germline, CDR1 MRHNA and CDR2 SNTAGT. The chain's CDR3 is CASSAGENTEAFF. The CDR3 DNA sequence: TGTGCCAGCAGTGCAGGGGAAAACACTGAAGCTTTCTTT.

This clonotype was recorded at least ten times. The chain combines TRBV6-1 with TRBJ1-2; D unclear. Germline lookup yields CDR1 MNHNS and CDR2 SASEGT. V lost 8 bases and J 3 bases, leaving 10 bases between the germline ends. The CDR3 loop spans 12 amino acids. CDR3 in DNA: TGTGCCAGCGGCCTCGCTCACTATGGCTACACCTTC. Translation: CASGLAHYGYTF.

In its sample, this clonotype was seen a few times. This sequence joins TRBV5-1 and TRBJ1-6; D ambiguous. V lost 0 bases, J lost 5 bases, and 6 bases lay in between. CDR1 and CDR2 (germline): SGHRS, YFSETQ. The length of the CDR3 is 14 residues. The CDR3, as DNA: TGCGCCAGCAGCTTGGATCCTAATAATTCACCCCTCCACTTT. It is translated as CASSLDPNNSPLHF.

The V and J genes are TRBV7-2 and TRBJ2-1; 7 bases are shared with TRBD2. The germline V gene has CDR1 SGHTA and CDR2 FQGNSA. This CDR3 spans 15 amino acids. V was pared by 2 bases and J by 4 bases, with 5 bases of the junction left unmatched. The CDR3 DNA sequence: TGTGCCAGCAGCTTAAGGACTAGTCCATACAATGAGCAGTTCTTC. This sequence encodes CASSLRTSPYNEQFF. Full variable domain (missing parts from reference TRBV7-2 and TRBJ2-1): GAGVSQSPSNKVTEKGKDVELRCDPISGHTALYWYRQSLGQGLEFLIYFQGNSAPDKSGLPSDRFSAERTGGSVSTLTIQRTQQEDSAVYLCASSLRTSPYNEQFFGPGTRLTVL.

The V and J genes are TRBV27 and TRBJ2-2; 12 bases are a match to TRBD2. The V gene's germline CDR1 is MNHEY and CDR2 SMNVEV (reference sequence). CDR3 length: 18 residues. V lost 4 bases, J lost 5 bases, and 11 bases stayed unmatched. In DNA form, the CDR3 reads TGTGCCAGCAGTTGGGGTTCAGGACTAGCGGGAAGTACCGGGGAGCTGTTTTTT. It specifies CASSWGSGLAGSTGELFF.

This clonotype was seen ten or more times. The rearrangement joins TRBV28 to TRBJ2-7, with unresolved D. The CDR3 extends over 15 amino acids. V dropped 2 bases and J dropped 0 bases, with 11 bases sitting between them. CDR1 and CDR2 from the germline V gene are MDHEN and SYDVKM. The CDR3 region is CASSLDLGGSYEQYF. DNA for the CDR3: TGTGCCAGCAGTTTAGATTTGGGTGGCTCCTACGAGCAGTACTTC.

This clonotype was seen many times. The gene calls are TRBV3-1 and TRBJ2-3; TRBD2 aligns across 8 bases. The germline V gene has CDR1 LGHDT and CDR2 YNNKEL (reference sequence). This CDR3 has 15 residues. V was pared by 0 bases and J by 5 bases, with 4 bases of the junction left unmatched. The CDR3: CASSQDLAGGDTQYF. In DNA, the CDR3 is TGTGCCAGCAGCCAAGATCTTGCGGGAGGAGATACGCAGTATTTT.

The sample holds many counts of this clonotype. The CDR3 DNA follows: TGTGCCAGCAGTTCGTGGGACCGCGGTCACTATGGCTACACCTTC. Translating it yields CASSSWDRGHYGYTF. The V call is TRBV6-2 or TRBV6-3, the J call TRBJ1-2; D might be TRBD1 (5 bases). Germline V gene data show CDR1 as MNHEY and CDR2 as SVGEGT. The V and J ends lost 4 bases and 3 bases respectively, with 15 bases between them. The CDR3 totals 15 residues.

The table lists this clonotype with a few counts. V usage is TRBV12-3 or TRBV12-4 and J usage is TRBJ1-5, with D uncertain. Trimming cost V 3 bases and J 1 base, with 7 bases left between them. The CDR3 extends over 14 amino acids. CDR3 DNA sequence: TGTGCCAGCAGTTTGCGACGAAGCAATCAGCCCCAGCATTTT. It specifies CASSLRRSNQPQHF.

The chain carries TRBV6-5 and TRBJ2-1, with 13 bases that match TRBD2. Germline lookup yields CDR1 MNHEY and CDR2 SVGAGI. The CDR3 has 18 amino acids. V shed 2 bases and J 5 bases; nucleotides not matched to a gene: 9. The CDR3 loop reads CASSYPARLAGGHNEQFF. DNA of the CDR3: TGTGCCAGCAGTTACCCGGCGCGACTAGCGGGAGGACACAATGAGCAGTTCTTC.

This clonotype has ten or more counts. DNA for the CDR3: TGTGCCAGCAGCGTATCCTCCCTGAACACTGAAGCTTTCTTT. Residues: CASSVSSLNTEAFF. This sequence joins TRBV9 and TRBJ1-1; D unclear. Per germline, CDR1 SGDLS and CDR2 YYNGEE. CDR3 size: 14 residues. Trimming left V 1 base short and J 0 bases short, with 7 bases between.

This clonotype appeared many times. CDR3 sequence: CASSLGGDTDTQYF. CDR3 DNA: TGTGCCAGCAGTTTAGGGGGGGACACAGATACGCAGTATTTT. The chain carries TRBV7-3 and TRBJ2-3, with D perhaps TRBD2 (7 bases). The ends were cut back, 6 bases at V and 2 bases at J, with 12 bases in the middle. The germline CDR1 and CDR2 sequences are SGHTA and FQGTGA. The CDR3 totals 14 residues.

This clonotype was counted ten times or more. The CDR3 sequence is CASSLRTSGEQYF. The CDR3 coding sequence is TGTGCCAGCAGTTTGCGGACTAGCGGCGAGCAGTACTTC. The chain recombines TRBV28 with TRBJ2-7; TRBD2 matches at 10 bases. J lost 6 bases, V lost 3 bases, and 2 bases had no gene match. The CDR3 spans 13 residues. Germline assignment: CDR1 MDHEN and CDR2 SYDVKM.